This T cell receptor (beta chain) emerged from a study of graft-versus-host responses after intestinal transplantation (TCRdb year 2021). About the investigation overall: Recipients received multivisceral, liver-intestinal, or isolated intestinal transplants. Every recipient was given anti-thymocyte globulin induction, followed by 2 to 3 years of maintenance tacrolimus and steroids. After intestinal transplantation, graft-versus-host and host-versus-graft alloreactive T cell clones were followed in the graft, circulation and bone marrow using bulk TCR-beta CDR3 sequencing. To identify alloreactive clones, pre-transplant mixed lymphocyte reaction products were sequenced and then compared with unstimulated pre-transplant donor and recipient T cells. Of the roughly 26 intestinal transplant recipients enrolled in the cohort, one of whom was a retransplant, a few patients without pretransplant specimens were excluded. Donor T cell macrochimerism was defined as a peak of at least 4% donor T cells among recipient peripheral blood mononuclear cells. Instead of going to the commercial service, samples from a few later patients were sequenced in-house on an Illumina MiSeq and processed with MiXCR.

After removal of 5 bases from V and 0 bases from J, the junction retains 4 bases not matched to a gene. From cysteine to phenylalanine, the CDR3 is 16 amino acids long. The retained sequence is limited to the CDR3, 48 bases, with the frame set at the first base. Via the germline V gene (reference sequence), CDR1 is LNHDA and CDR2 SQIVND. About this clone itself: No cognate antigen has been identified for it. Per-nucleotide qualities are absent, and no much larger clonotype sits a single base away.

Overall results and qualifications from the work: Conclusions were limited by the relatively low number and heterogeneity of intestinal transplant patients. Peak levels of circulating GvH clones were associated with declines in HvG clones early after transplant. GvH clones turned up in recipient bone marrow, with some appearing earlier in ileal mucosa or blood, a pattern consistent with an intestinal mucosal origin. Patients with donor T cell macrochimerism had high GvH to HvG T cell clonal ratios in their allografts.

Blood samples were collected up to 4 times in the first month after transplant and then at least monthly when available. Libraries came from the immunoSEQ multiplex PCR assay. For most patients, high-throughput TCR-beta CDR3 sequencing of genomic DNA was performed by Adaptive Biotechnologies. On the authors' methods: TCR sequencing data were retrieved from Adaptive's ImmunoSEQ software for 18 patients, whereas three other patients were processed with MiXCR and VDJtools. CDR3 nucleotide sequences shared by donor and recipient were removed because the origin of these sequences could not be assigned. To count as alloreactive, a clone needed at least 2-fold expansion over unstimulated cells and a minimum CFSE-low frequency of 0.002% (template counts) or 0.001% (read counts). A clone was considered mappable if detected in the sequenced pre-transplant spleen, lymph node, or MLR CFSE-low populations of the donor or recipient. The cumulative frequency of alloreactive clones was calculated as a percentage of all sequences, weighted by copy number. Drawn from immuneACCESS, this table holds only the in-frame rearrangements with V and J called that TCRdb kept. Clones are partly lost; checked studies trace under half to an unresolved V gene and leave the rest unexplained. V and J calls and clone size come straight from that table; D and trimming were deduced from the DNA. This sample lists 30,000 to 45,000 clones; around 83% were detected once. The top ten hold roughly 4% of the sample.

The chain is made from TRBV19 and TRBJ2-1; TRBD2 fits 10 bases in the junction. The receptor was isolated from a human patient who received an intestinal transplant, so some T cells may come from the graft donor. The source was PBMCs, collected 1,000 to 1,200 days after transplant. The CDR3 is CASSVIAGGSYNEQFF. The DNA sequence is as follows: TGTGCCAGTAGTGTCATAGCGGGAGGCTCCTACAATGAGCAGTTCTTC.